These 20 T cell receptor beta chains were sequenced from one sample in a study of T cell repertoires in cytomegalovirus infection. TCRdb passed the reads through MiXCR, listing each CDR3 protein once. Among around 900,000 distinct CDR3 sequences, less than 35% were seen once, and the ten largest hold around 15%. No antigen is known for these receptors. The starting material was cultured CD8+ T cells from PBMCs, obtained from culture after CMV antigen stimulation. The receptors were gathered from a human donor in good health (CMV status not recorded). Some clones in this sample may be carry-over from other donors' samples.

This chain links TRBV20-1 with TRBJ1-5; 7 bases agree with TRBD1. Germline V gives CDR1 DFQATT, CDR2 SNEGSKA (reference sequence). J was trimmed by 0 bases and V by 5 bases; bases with no gene match: 7. There are 15 residues in the CDR3. This CDR3 is CSALTGKGSNQPQHF. The CDR3 DNA follows: TGCAGTGCTCTGACAGGGAAGGGTAGCAATCAGCCCCAGCATTTT.

This chain links TRBV6-5 with TRBJ1-1, with 7 bases aligning to TRBD1. CDR3 size: 14 residues. The germline V gene encodes CDR1 MNHEY and CDR2 SVGAGI. The V and J ends lost 0 bases and 10 bases, in that order; junction bases with no gene match: 8. CDR3 amino acids: CASSYSSGQQGAFF. CDR3 bases: TGTGCCAGCAGTTACTCTTCGGGACAGCAGGGAGCTTTCTTT.

In this sample, this clonotype turned up many times. The rearrangement joins TRBV7-8 to TRBJ2-1, with 8 bases aligning to TRBD2. V trimming: 2 bases; J trimming: 4 bases; junction bases outside the gene matches: 4. The germline V gene encodes CDR1 SGHVS and CDR2 FQNEAQ. The CDR3 runs to 15 residues. Here the CDR3 reads CASSLNGGAYNEQFF. CDR3 in DNA: TGTGCCAGCAGCTTAAACGGGGGGGCTTACAATGAGCAGTTCTTC.

V gene TRBV2 combines with J gene TRBJ2-2; 8 bases are a match to TRBD2. The CDR3 loop spans 13 amino acids. CDR1 and CDR2 from the germline V gene are SNHLY and FYNNEI. The junction had 7 bases not matched to a gene; V was cut back by 9 bases and J by 7 bases. The CDR3 region is CARGESGGGELFF. CDR3 sequence (DNA): TGTGCCAGGGGGGAAAGCGGGGGCGGGGAGCTGTTTTTT. The full variable domain, its missing parts supplied by reference TRBV2 and TRBJ2-2, is EPEVTQTPSHQVTQMGQEVILRCVPISNHLYFYWYRQILGQKVEFLVSFYNNEISEKSEIFDDQFSVERPDGSNFTLKIRSTKLEDSAMYFCARGESGGGELFFGEGSRLTVL.

This chain links TRBV4-3 with TRBJ2-3; D might be TRBD1 or TRBD2, each matching 5 bases. The germline V gene encodes CDR1 LGHNA and CDR2 YSLEER. The germline V and J ends were trimmed by 2 bases and 4 bases, with 16 bases remaining between them. The CDR3 is 16 residues long. DNA for the CDR3: TGCGCCAGCAGCCAAAAGGGACCCCCCCGGGCAGATACGCAGTATTTT. It translates to CASSQKGPPRADTQYF.

Turning to this clonotype: One end of the junction does not line up with germline, which may come from a read error. The chain uses TRBV7-6 and TRBJ1-3, with D perhaps matching TRBD1 (6 bases). Germline V gene data show CDR1 as SGHVS and CDR2 as FNYEAQ. This CDR3 contains 16 residues. The CDR3 is CVSSPDRSSSGNTIYF. The CDR3 DNA sequence: TGTGTCAGCAGTCCTGACAGGTCAAGCTCTGGAAACACCATATATTTT.

The rearrangement uses TRBV18 and TRBJ2-3, with D unclear. CDR1 is KGHSH, CDR2 LQKENI, per germline. V was trimmed by 2 bases and J by 2 bases, leaving 8 bases between them. The CDR3 length is 14 residues. CDR3 nucleotide sequence: TGTGCCAGCTCACCAGGACCGTTCACAGATACGCAGTATTTT. This translates into CASSPGPFTDTQYF.

Only a few counts were recorded for this clonotype. The chain joins TRBV7-6 to TRBJ2-1; 10 bases are a match to TRBD2. V lost 0 bases to trimming and J lost 4 bases; unmatched junction nucleotides: 12. Germline CDR1 reads SGHVS; CDR2 reads FNYEAQ. CDR3 size: 19 residues. The chain's CDR3 is CASSLALVNLAGEYNEQFF. CDR3 nucleotide sequence: TGTGCCAGCAGCTTAGCGCTCGTTAACCTAGCGGGGGAGTACAATGAGCAGTTCTTC. Complete variable domain (other parts from reference TRBV7-6 and TRBJ2-1): GAGVSQSPRYKVTKRGQDVALRCDPISGHVSLYWYRQALGQGPEFLTYFNYEAQQDKSGLPNDRFSAERPEGSISTLTIQRTEQRDSAMYRCASSLALVNLAGEYNEQFFGPGTRLTVL.

The gene calls are TRBV14 and TRBJ2-5, with 7 bases aligning to TRBD1. CDR3 size: 15 residues. Germline V gene lookup returns CDR1 SGHDN and CDR2 FVKESK. V gave up 5 bases and J gave up 5 bases; unmatched junction bases: 11. The CDR3 sequence is CASSKLDRVGETQYF. CDR3 nucleotide sequence: TGTGCCAGCAGCAAACTCGACAGGGTGGGGGAGACCCAGTACTTC.

This clonotype occurred many times. The V gene is TRBV7-6, the J gene TRBJ1-1; perhaps TRBD1 as D (5 bases). The V gene's germline CDR1 is SGHVS and CDR2 FNYEAQ. Trimming cost V 3 bases and J 4 bases, with 18 bases left between them. This CDR3 is built from 16 residues. This chain's CDR3 is CASSLPLSGSGTEAFF. CDR3 nucleotide sequence: TGTGCCAGCAGCTTGCCGCTATCAGGGTCAGGCACTGAAGCTTTCTTT.

This clonotype was observed a handful of times. The chain couples TRBV7-9 to TRBJ2-7; no reliable D call. Between the trimmed V and J ends, which lost 5 bases and 3 bases, there was a span of 8 bases. The CDR3 runs to 12 residues. Germline CDR1 SEHNR, CDR2 FQNEAQ (reference sequence). CDR3 region: CASSPYGYEQYF. As DNA, the CDR3 is TGTGCCAGCAGCCCTTATGGCTACGAGCAGTACTTC.

The J gene is TRBJ2-3, the V gene TRBV6-1, with a possible D match to TRBD2 (6 bases). V lost 2 bases and J 1 base, leaving 16 bases between the germline ends. CDR1 is MNHNS and CDR2 is SASEGT in the germline V gene. CDR3 length: 17 residues. The CDR3 loop reads CASSEWGLRPGTDTQYF. Here the CDR3 DNA reads TGTGCCAGCAGTGAATGGGGACTGCGACCAGGCACAGATACGCAGTATTTT.

V usage is TRBV27 and J usage is TRBJ2-3; 7 bases agree with TRBD2. V shed 3 bases, J shed 1 base, and the junction held 4 bases outside the gene matches. The V gene's germline CDR1 is MNHEY and CDR2 SMNVEV (reference sequence). The CDR3 extends over 15 amino acids. This chain's CDR3 is CASSFIAGGTDTQYF. The CDR3 nucleotides are TGTGCCAGCAGTTTTATAGCGGGCGGCACAGATACGCAGTATTTT.

V is TRBV19 and J is TRBJ2-3, with a tentative D call TRBD1 (5 bases). The V and J ends lost 3 bases and 6 bases respectively, with 16 bases between them. The CDR3 spans 15 residues. The germline CDR1 and CDR2 sequences are LNHDA and SQIVND (reference sequence). The CDR3 reads CASSIQGYISDTQYF. Here the CDR3 DNA reads TGTGCCAGTAGTATCCAGGGTTATATCTCCGATACGCAGTATTTT.

This clonotype showed up just a few times. This chain joins TRBV20-1 and TRBJ1-1; D is perhaps TRBD1 (6 bases). This CDR3 region has 17 residues. Germline loops: CDR1 DFQATT, CDR2 SNEGSKA (reference sequence). V gave up 0 bases and J gave up 6 bases, with 23 bases separating them. CDR3 loop: CSARERWRGRPVPEAFF. The CDR3 bases are TGCAGTGCTAGAGAAAGGTGGCGGGGGCGCCCGGTTCCTGAAGCTTTCTTT.

This clonotype was detected ten times or more. V usage is TRBV7-2 and J usage is TRBJ1-5, with D tentatively TRBD1 (6 bases). This CDR3 is 15 amino acids long. V was clipped by 1 base and J by 2 bases, with 9 bases between them. The germline V gene encodes CDR1 SGHTA and CDR2 FQGNSA. CDR3 protein: CASSLVKGGNQPQHF. Written as DNA, the CDR3 is TGTGCCAGCAGCTTAGTCAAGGGGGGCAATCAGCCCCAGCATTTT. The whole variable domain, remainder taken from reference TRBV7-2 and TRBJ1-5, is GAGVSQSPSNKVTEKGKDVELRCDPISGHTALYWYRQSLGQGLEFLIYFQGNSAPDKSGLPSDRFSAERTGGSVSTLTIQRTQQEDSAVYLCASSLVKGGNQPQHFGDGTRLSIL.

The chain has TRBV20-1 and TRBJ2-7; 10 nucleotides agree with TRBD2. From germline, CDR1 is DFQATT and CDR2 SNEGSKA (reference sequence). After removal of 0 bases from V and 0 bases from J, the junction contained 2 bases not matched to a gene. This CDR3 region has 15 residues. In nucleotides, the CDR3 is TGCAGTGCTAGAGAGACTAGCGGGTTCTCCTACGAGCAGTACGTC. Translating gives CSARETSGFSYEQYV.

This rearrangement joins TRBV4-2 to TRBJ1-4, with 9 bases matching TRBD1. V shed 4 bases, J shed 9 bases, and the junction held 6 bases outside the gene matches. Germline CDR1 reads LGHNA; CDR2 reads YNFKEQ. The CDR3 contains 14 residues. CDR3 nucleotides: TGTGCCAGCAGCCTCCGGGACAGGGCGAAAAAACTGTTTTTT. As protein: CASSLRDRAKKLFF.

This clonotype was seen more than once but under ten times. V and J are TRBV27 and TRBJ1-2; no clear D. The CDR3 is made up of 15 amino acids. From germline, CDR1 is MNHEY and CDR2 SMNVEV (reference sequence). V was trimmed by 4 bases and J by 2 bases, leaving 14 bases between them. CDR3 sequence (DNA): TGTGCCAGCAGTTCCCTAGGACGGCAAAACTATGGCTACACCTTC. Translation: CASSSLGRQNYGYTF.

This clonotype turned up a few times. This rearrangement joins TRBV6-5 to TRBJ2-3; D might be TRBD1 (5 bases). The V gene lost 5 bases and the J gene lost 2 bases, with 14 bases spanning the gap. The CDR3 contains 15 residues. Germline-derived CDR1 and CDR2 are MNHEY and SVGAGI. CDR3 region: CASSPYDSDTDTQYF. The CDR3 DNA reads as TGTGCCAGCAGTCCTTATGACAGCGACACAGATACGCAGTATTTT.